This T cell receptor beta chain comes out of a study of blood T cells in healthy people across ages. Next came a second PCR, run for roughly 6 to 11 cycles, which used a sample-barcoded 5' primer along with a J-beta primer mix. TCRdb recomputed calls from the 5' RACE reads with MiXCR, one row per CDR3 protein. The repertoire holds about 1.4 million distinct CDR3 sequences, with roughly 60% as singletons. This CDR3 is built from 14 residues. Trimming stripped 7 bases from V and 7 bases from J, with 17 bases between. Germline V CDR1 and CDR2: MDHEN, SYDVKM. The specimen was blood. This chain links TRBV28 with TRBJ1-5; weak D call: TRBD1 (6 bases). The TCR sequence derives from a man between 18 and 29 years old in good health. CDR3 coding DNA: TGTGCCAGCATTCTTGGAGGGGGGGCGCAGCCCCAGCATTTT. This translates into CASILGGGAQPQHF.